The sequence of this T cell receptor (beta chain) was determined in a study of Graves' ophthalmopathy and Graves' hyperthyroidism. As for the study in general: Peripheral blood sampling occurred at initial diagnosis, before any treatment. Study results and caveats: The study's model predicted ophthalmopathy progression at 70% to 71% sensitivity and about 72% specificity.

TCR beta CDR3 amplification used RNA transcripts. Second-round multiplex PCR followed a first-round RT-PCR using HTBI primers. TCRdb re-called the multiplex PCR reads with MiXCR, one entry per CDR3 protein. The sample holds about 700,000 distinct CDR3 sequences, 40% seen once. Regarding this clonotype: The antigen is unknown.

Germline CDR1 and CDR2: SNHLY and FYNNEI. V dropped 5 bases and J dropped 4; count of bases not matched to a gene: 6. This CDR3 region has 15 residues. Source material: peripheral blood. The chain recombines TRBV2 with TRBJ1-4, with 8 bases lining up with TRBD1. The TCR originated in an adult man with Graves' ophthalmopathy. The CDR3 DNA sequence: TGTGCCAGCAGTATCAGGGGGCAGGATAATGAAAAACTGTTTTTT. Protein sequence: CASSIRGQDNEKLFF.